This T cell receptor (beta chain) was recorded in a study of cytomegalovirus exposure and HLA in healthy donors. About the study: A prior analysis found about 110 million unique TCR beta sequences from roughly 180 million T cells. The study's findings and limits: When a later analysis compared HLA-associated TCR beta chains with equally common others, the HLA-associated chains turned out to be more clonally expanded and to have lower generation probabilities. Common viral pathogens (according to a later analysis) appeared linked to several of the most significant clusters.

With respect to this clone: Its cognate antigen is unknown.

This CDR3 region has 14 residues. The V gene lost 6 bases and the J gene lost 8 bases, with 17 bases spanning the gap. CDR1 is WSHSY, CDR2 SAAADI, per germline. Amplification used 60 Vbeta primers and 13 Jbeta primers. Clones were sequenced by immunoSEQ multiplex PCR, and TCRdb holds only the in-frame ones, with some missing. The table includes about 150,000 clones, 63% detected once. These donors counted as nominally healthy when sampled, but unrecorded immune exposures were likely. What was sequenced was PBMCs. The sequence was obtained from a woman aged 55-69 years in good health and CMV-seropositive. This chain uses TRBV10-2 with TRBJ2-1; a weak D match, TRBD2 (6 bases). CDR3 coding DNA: TGCGCCAGCAGGTCCGGGACTGCGACTTATGAGCAGTTCTTC. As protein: CASRSGTATYEQFF.